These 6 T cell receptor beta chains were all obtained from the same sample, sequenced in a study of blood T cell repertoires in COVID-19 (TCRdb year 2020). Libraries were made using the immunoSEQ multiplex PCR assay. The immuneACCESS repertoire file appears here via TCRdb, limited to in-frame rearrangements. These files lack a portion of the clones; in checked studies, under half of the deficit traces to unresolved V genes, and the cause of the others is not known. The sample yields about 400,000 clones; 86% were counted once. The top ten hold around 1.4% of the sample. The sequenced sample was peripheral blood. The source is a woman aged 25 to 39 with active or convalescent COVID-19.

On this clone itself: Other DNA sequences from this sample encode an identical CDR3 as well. The CDR3: CASRDRGSYEQYF. For the CDR3, the DNA is TGTGCCAGCAGGGACAGGGGTTCCTACGAGCAGTACTTC. This chain links TRBV27 with TRBJ2-7, with 9 bases identical to TRBD1. This CDR3 contains 13 residues. Trimming took 6 bases from V and 1 from J; bases not matched to a gene: 1. The germline gives CDR1 MNHEY, CDR2 SMNVEV (reference sequence).

In DNA form, the CDR3 reads TGTGCCAGCAGCGTAGGACAGAACAATCAGCCCCAGCATTTT. This sequence encodes CASSVGQNNQPQHF. The chain combines TRBV5-6 with TRBJ1-5; a weak D match, TRBD1 (6 bases). V lost 4 bases to trimming and J lost 3 bases, with 11 bases between them. The germline CDR1 and CDR2 sequences are SGHDT and YYEEEE. The CDR3 loop spans 14 amino acids.

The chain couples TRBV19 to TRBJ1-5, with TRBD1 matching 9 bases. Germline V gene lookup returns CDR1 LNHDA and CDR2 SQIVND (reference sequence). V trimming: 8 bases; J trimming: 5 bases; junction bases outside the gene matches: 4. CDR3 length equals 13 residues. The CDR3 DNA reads TGTGCCAGTCTGGGGACAGGGTATCAGCCCCAGCATTTT. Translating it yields CASLGTGYQPQHF.

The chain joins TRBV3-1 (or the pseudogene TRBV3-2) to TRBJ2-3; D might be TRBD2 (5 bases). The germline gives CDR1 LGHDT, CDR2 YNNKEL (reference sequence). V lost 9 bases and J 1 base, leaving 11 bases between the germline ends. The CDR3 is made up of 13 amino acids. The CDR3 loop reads CASADGGTDTQYF. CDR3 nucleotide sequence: TGTGCCAGTGCTGACGGGGGCACAGATACGCAGTATTTT.

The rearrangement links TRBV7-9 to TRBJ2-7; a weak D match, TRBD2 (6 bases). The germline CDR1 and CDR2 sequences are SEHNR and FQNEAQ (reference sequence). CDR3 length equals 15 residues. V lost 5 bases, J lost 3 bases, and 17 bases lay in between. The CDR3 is CASSHSGGRNYEQYF. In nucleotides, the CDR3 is TGTGCCAGCAGCCACTCTGGGGGGAGGAACTACGAGCAGTACTTC.

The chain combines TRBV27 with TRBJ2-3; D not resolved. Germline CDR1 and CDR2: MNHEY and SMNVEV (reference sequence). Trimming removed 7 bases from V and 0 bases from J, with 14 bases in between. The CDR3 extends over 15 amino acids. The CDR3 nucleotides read TGTGCCAGCAATCCTAGTTATTTAAGCACAGATACGCAGTATTTT. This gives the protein CASNPSYLSTDTQYF.